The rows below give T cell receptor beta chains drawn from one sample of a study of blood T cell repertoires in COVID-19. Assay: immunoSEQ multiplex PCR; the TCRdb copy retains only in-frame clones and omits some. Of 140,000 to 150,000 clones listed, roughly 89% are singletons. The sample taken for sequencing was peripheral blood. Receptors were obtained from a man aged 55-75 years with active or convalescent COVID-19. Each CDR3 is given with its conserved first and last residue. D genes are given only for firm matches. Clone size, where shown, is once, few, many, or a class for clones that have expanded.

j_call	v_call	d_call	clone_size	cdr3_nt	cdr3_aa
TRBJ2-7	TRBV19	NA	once	TGTGCCAGTAGTTCACCCAGGGGGGAGAGGCCCTACGAGCAGTACTTC	CASSSPRGERPYEQYF
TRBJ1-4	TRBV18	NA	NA	TGTGCCAGCTCCCTATTAAGGACAGAGGGTGAAAAACTGTTTTTT	CASSLLRTEGEKLFF
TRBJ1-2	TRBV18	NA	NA	TGTGCCAGCTCACCACCGATAGGGGCTGGCTATGGCTACACCTTC	CASSPPIGAGYGYTF
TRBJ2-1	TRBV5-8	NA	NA	TGTGCCAGCAGCTTAATTTCCGGGGGATCCTACAATGAGCAGTTCTTC	CASSLISGGSYNEQFF
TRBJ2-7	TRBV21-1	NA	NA	TGTGCCAGCAGCAAAGCGGGCAGGGAACCCTACGAGCAGTACTTC	CASSKAGREPYEQYF
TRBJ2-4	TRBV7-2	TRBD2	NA	TGTGCCAGCAGCTCCCAGCGGGGGTTAGCCAAAAACATTCAGTACTTC	CASSSQRGLAKNIQYF
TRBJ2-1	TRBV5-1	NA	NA	TGCGCCAGCAGCTTGAGGCTTGGAGGGGAAGGCGAGCAGTTCTTC	CASSLRLGGEGEQFF
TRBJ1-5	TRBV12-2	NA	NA	TGTGCAAGTCGCTTAAGTACGGGCAATCAGCCCCAGCATTTT	CASRLSTGNQPQHF
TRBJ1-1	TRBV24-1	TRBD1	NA	TGTGCCACCCCGCCAGGGGGCACTGAAGCTTTCTTT	CATPPGGTEAFF
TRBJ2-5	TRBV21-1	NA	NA	TGTGCCAGCAGCAAACGTTCCGAGCGGGCGCGGGGGAAAGAGACCCAGTACTTC	CASSKRSERARGKETQYF
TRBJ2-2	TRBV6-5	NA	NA	TGTGCCAGCAGAAGAACAGGGACCGGGGAGCTGTTTTTT	CASRRTGTGELFF
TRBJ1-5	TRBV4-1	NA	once	TGCGCCAGCAGCCAAGATAAACAGGGCCCAAATCAGCCCCAGCATTTT	CASSQDKQGPNQPQHF
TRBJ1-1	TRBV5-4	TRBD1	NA	TGTGCCAGCAGCTTGACAGGGGCCTTCACTGAAGCTTTCTTT	CASSLTGAFTEAFF
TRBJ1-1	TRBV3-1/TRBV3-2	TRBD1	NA	TGTGCCAGCAGCCAAACGAGGACAGGGCCCCAAAACACTGAAGCTTTCTTT	CASSQTRTGPQNTEAFF
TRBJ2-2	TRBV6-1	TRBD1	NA	TGTGCCAGCAGTGCCGGGACAGGGGGCGCTGGGACCGGGGAGCTGTTTTTT	CASSAGTGGAGTGELFF
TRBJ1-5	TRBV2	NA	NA	TGTGCCAGCGGCCTCCATAGCAATCAGCCCCAGCATTTT	CASGLHSNQPQHF
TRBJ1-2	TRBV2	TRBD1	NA	TGTGCCAGCAGTGGGACCGGGACAGCGATTCGCCACGGGGGCTACACCTTC	CASSGTGTAIRHGGYTF
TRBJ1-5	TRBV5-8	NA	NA	TGTGCCAGCAGCTTGTTCCCCCGACAGGGCAATCAGCCCCAGCATTTT	CASSLFPRQGNQPQHF
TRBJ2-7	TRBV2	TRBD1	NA	TGTGCCAGCAGACCCGGCTACAGGGGAACCTCGACCTACGAGCAGTACTTC	CASRPGYRGTSTYEQYF
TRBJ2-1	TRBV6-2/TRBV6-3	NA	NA	TGTGCCAGCAGTTATCAGGGGAATGAGCAGTTCTTC	CASSYQGNEQFF
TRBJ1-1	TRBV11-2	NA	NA	TGTGCCAGCAGCTCCCCGCGCGGGAACACTGAAGCTTTCTTT	CASSSPRGNTEAFF
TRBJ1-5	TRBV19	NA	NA	TGTGCCAGTAGTATAGGAAGGGTAGGGCAGGGTGGCAATCAGCCCCAGCATTTT	CASSIGRVGQGGNQPQHF
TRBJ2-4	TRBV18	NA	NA	TGTGCCAGCTCACCGGACAGCAAAAACATTCAGTACTTC	CASSPDSKNIQYF